Included here is one T cell receptor beta chain sequence, with context. No antigen is known for it. There were TCR beta CDR3 regions amplified from RNA transcripts. Initially, a first-round RT-PCR of the TCR CDR3 employed the HTBI primer set. TCRdb independently ran MiXCR on the multiplex PCR reads; one entry per CDR3 protein. Of 600,000 to 700,000 distinct CDR3 sequences listed, just under 45% are singletons. This sample was included in a study of T cells in Graves' hyperthyroidism and ophthalmopathy. Study-wide points: Blood held most thyroid clonotypes expanded above 0.001 frequency. Stable hyperthyroidism was separated from ophthalmopathy by a model based on 13 V-J features.

Trimming at V came to 4 bases and at J to 18 bases, leaving 16 bases not matched to a gene. This CDR3 spans 15 amino acids. Germline V gene lookup returns CDR1 MNHNS and CDR2 SASEGT. Those patients with uncontrolled infection, other autoimmune disease, pregnancy or lactation were excluded. Diagnosis rested on symptoms, serum thyroxine and TRAb, thyroid ultrasound, and orbital computed tomography. Material: peripheral blood or thyroid tissue (not recorded which). The V gene is TRBV6-1, the J gene TRBJ1-6, with 9 bases that match TRBD1. The source is an adult man with Graves' disease, either hyperthyroidism or ophthalmopathy (not recorded which). The CDR3 bases are TGTGCCAGCAGTGCGAAAAGCGTAAGATGGACAGGGGACCACTTT. Translating gives CASSAKSVRWTGDHF.